This TCR beta chain was sequenced during a study of response to subunit inactivated influenza vaccine. TCRdb re-derived calls from the RT-PCR reads in MiXCR, one entry per CDR3 protein. Found here are 550,000 to 800,000 distinct CDR3 sequences, over 11% of them singletons; the top ten hold 6% to 8%. CDR3 size: 16 residues. V gave up 3 bases and J gave up 0 bases; unmatched junction bases: 7. The germline gives CDR1 MDHEN, CDR2 SYDVKM. This clonotype was seen a handful of times. The TCR originated in a man aged 45-60 years who received an inactivated influenza vaccine. V usage is TRBV28 and J usage is TRBJ2-5, with 7 bases identical to TRBD2. Sequencing used PBMCs from blood, obtained around two weeks before vaccination. CDR3: CASSFLWREHQETQYF. In DNA, the CDR3 is TGTGCCAGCAGTTTTCTTTGGCGGGAGCACCAAGAGACCCAGTACTTC.